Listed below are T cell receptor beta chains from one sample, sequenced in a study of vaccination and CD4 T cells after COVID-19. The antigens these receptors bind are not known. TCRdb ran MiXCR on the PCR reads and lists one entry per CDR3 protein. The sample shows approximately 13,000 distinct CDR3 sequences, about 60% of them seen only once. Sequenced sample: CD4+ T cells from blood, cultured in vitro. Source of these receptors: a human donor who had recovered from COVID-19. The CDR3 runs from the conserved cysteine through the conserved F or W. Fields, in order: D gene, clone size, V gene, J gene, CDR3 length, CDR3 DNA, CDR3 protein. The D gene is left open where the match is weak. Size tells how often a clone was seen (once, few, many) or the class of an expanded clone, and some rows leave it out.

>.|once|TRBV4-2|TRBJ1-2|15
TGTGCCAGCAGCCAAGAGACGGGGGCGGTCTATGGCTACACCTTC
CASSQETGAVYGYTF
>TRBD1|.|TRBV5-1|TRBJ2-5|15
TGCGCCAGCAGCCGGGACAGGGTCCTCGTGGAGACCCAGTACTTC
CASSRDRVLVETQYF
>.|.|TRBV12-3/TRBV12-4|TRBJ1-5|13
TGTGCCAGCGCCGACGGGGGCAATCAGCCCCAGCATTTT
CASADGGNQPQHF
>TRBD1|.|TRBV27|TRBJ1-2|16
TGTGCCAGCAGTTTAGTCGGAACAGGGGGCGGGTATGGCTACACCTTC
CASSLVGTGGGYGYTF
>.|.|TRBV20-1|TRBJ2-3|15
TGCAGTGCTAGAGATTGGGAGGGGGTAGGAGATACGCAGTATTTT
CSARDWEGVGDTQYF
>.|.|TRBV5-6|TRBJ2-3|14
TGTGCCAGCAGCTTTGGACCTTCCACAGATACGCAGTATTTT
CASSFGPSTDTQYF
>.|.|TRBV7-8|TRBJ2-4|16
TGTGCCAGCAGCTTAGGGGGCTCGGCCGGGGGAAACATTCAGTACTTC
CASSLGGSAGGNIQYF
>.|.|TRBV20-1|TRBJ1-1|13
TGCAGTGCTAGCGGGGGGACCAACACTGAAGCTTTCTTT
CSASGGTNTEAFF
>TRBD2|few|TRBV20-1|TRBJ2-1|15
TGCAGTGCTAGAGAGCGAGGACTAGCATCCTCTGAGCAGTTCTTC
CSARERGLASSEQFF
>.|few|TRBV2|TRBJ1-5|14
TGTGCCAGCAGTGAGGGGGCGCAGGGTCAGCCCCAGCATTTT
CASSEGAQGQPQHF
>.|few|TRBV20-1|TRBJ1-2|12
TGCAGTGCCCGGACAGACAACTATGGCTACACCTTC
CSARTDNYGYTF
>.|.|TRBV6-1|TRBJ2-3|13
TGTGCCAGCAGGCGGACTCTCACAGATACGCAGTATTTT
CASRRTLTDTQYF
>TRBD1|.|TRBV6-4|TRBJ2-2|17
TGTGCCAGCCCCGACCGGGACAGGGGTCCGAACACCGGGGAGCTGTTTTTT
CASPDRDRGPNTGELFF
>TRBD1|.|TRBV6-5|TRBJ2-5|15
TGTGCCAGCAGTTACTCGACAGGGGGCGTGGAGACCCAGTACTTC
CASSYSTGGVETQYF
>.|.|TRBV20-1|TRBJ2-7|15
TGCAGTGCTAGAGGGCCCGGCTCGAGCTCCTACGAGCAGTACTTC
CSARGPGSSSYEQYF
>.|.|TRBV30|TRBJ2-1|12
TGTGCCTGGAGTGTAAGCAAGCGGGTGAAGTTCTTC
CAWSVSKRVKFF
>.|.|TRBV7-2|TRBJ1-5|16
TGTGCCAGCAGCCTTCAGAGTTGGGGCTCCAATCAGCCCCAGCATTTT
CASSLQSWGSNQPQHF
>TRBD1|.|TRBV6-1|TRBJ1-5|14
TGTGCCAGCAGTATAACAGGGGGAGGTCAGCCCCAGCATTTT
CASSITGGGQPQHF
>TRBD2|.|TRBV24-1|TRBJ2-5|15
TGTGCCACCAGTGATGGACTAGCGGGAGTAGAGACCCAGTACTTC
CATSDGLAGVETQYF
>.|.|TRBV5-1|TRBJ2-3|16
TGCGCCAGCAGCTTGGGGGGGAGCCCTAGCACAGATACGCAGTATTTT
CASSLGGSPSTDTQYF
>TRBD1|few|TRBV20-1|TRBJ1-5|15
TGCAGTGCTAGAGATTCCGGGACAGAGAATCAGCCCCAGCATTTT
CSARDSGTENQPQHF
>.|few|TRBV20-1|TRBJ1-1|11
TGCAGTGCCTCGTCTGGGGCTGAAGCTTTCTTT
CSASSGAEAFF
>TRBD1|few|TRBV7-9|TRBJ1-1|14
TGTGCCAGCAGCTTAGGAGGGGGCTACACTGAAGCTTTCTTT
CASSLGGGYTEAFF
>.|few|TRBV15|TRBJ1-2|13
TGTGCCACCAGCAGATCCAGAAACTATGGCTACACCTTC
CATSRSRNYGYTF